Below are 21 T cell receptor beta chains sequenced from a single sample in a study of blood T cell repertoires in COVID-19. Produced via immunoSEQ multiplex PCR; TCRdb's table is partial and in-frame only. Here the sample spans 25,000 to 35,000 clones, about 91% being singletons. The sequenced sample consisted of peripheral blood. The receptors were sampled from a human donor with active COVID-19. The donor label of this sample is uncertain.

The J gene is TRBJ1-2, the V gene TRBV10-2; 8 bases match TRBD1. Germline-derived CDR1 and CDR2 are WSHSY and SAAADI. Trimming removed 2 bases from V and 8 bases from J; junction bases left unmatched: 10. The CDR3 contains 15 residues. CDR3 in DNA: TGCGCCAGCAGTGAGACCTGGACAGGGTCGGGAGGCTACACCTTC. Translation gives CASSETWTGSGGYTF.

The CDR3 reads CASNLRTGTAINYGYTF. In DNA, the CDR3 is TGTGCCAGTAACCTACGTACCGGGACAGCCATCAACTATGGCTACACCTTC. The chain links TRBV19 to TRBJ1-2, with 7 bases matching TRBD1. Germline V lookup: CDR1 LNHDA, CDR2 SQIVND (reference sequence). CDR3 length: 17 residues. The V segment lost 7 bases and the J segment 2 bases; nucleotides outside the gene matches: 16.

The gene calls are TRBV3-1 (or the pseudogene TRBV3-2) and TRBJ2-1, with a tentative D call TRBD2 (6 bases). From germline, CDR1 is LGHDT and CDR2 YNNKEL (reference sequence). V shed 0 bases and J shed 2 bases, with 17 bases lying between them. This CDR3 has 18 amino acids. The CDR3: CASSQERDWASAYNEQFF. The CDR3 DNA is TGTGCCAGCAGCCAAGAGAGGGACTGGGCTAGCGCCTACAATGAGCAGTTCTTC.

The V and J genes are TRBV5-1 and TRBJ2-7, with 14 bases lining up with TRBD2. The V segment lost 5 bases and the J segment 3 bases; nucleotides outside the gene matches: 4. This CDR3 is 15 amino acids long. CDR1 and CDR2 (germline): SGHRS, YFSETQ. The CDR3 loop is CASRSGTSGSYEQYF. Here the CDR3 DNA reads TGCGCCAGCAGGTCCGGGACTAGCGGGAGCTACGAGCAGTACTTC.

This chain joins TRBV10-3 and TRBJ2-5, with TRBD1 identical over 7 bases. The CDR3 consists of 16 residues. Per germline, CDR1 ENHRY and CDR2 SYGVKD. V was pared by 0 bases and J by 2 bases, with 6 bases of the junction left unmatched. The CDR3 DNA follows: TGTGCCATCAGTGAGTCGATTAGGGGGCATCAAGAGACCCAGTACTTC. The encoded protein is CAISESIRGHQETQYF.

There are a few counts of this clone. The chain couples TRBV7-9 to TRBJ2-7; TRBD2 aligns across 9 bases. CDR1 is SEHNR and CDR2 is FQNEAQ in the germline V gene (reference sequence). J lost 2 bases, V lost 2 bases, and 4 bases had no gene match. This CDR3 has 15 amino acids. CDR3 nucleotide sequence: TGTGCCAGCAGCTTATTTAGCGGGAGCCCCTACGAGCAGTACTTC. This encodes CASSLFSGSPYEQYF.

J is TRBJ2-7 and V is TRBV6-2 or TRBV6-3; tentative D call: TRBD2 (5 bases). The V gene's germline CDR1 is MNHEY and CDR2 SVGEGT. This CDR3 has 13 residues. Trimming took off 5 bases at V and 6 bases at J, with 14 bases between the two ends. In nucleotides, the CDR3 is TGTGCCAGCAGTAAAGCGGAACTTGGCGAGCAGTACTTC. This codes for CASSKAELGEQYF.

J is TRBJ1-3 and V is TRBV7-2; TRBD1 aligns across 9 bases. The CDR3 spans 13 residues. CDR1 SGHTA and CDR2 FQGNSA come from the germline V gene. V shed 6 bases, J shed 3 bases, and the junction held 0 bases outside the gene matches. CDR3 region: CASRGQGGNTIYF. The CDR3 nucleotides read TGTGCCAGCAGGGGACAGGGTGGAAACACCATATATTTT.

V and J are TRBV6-2 or TRBV6-3 and TRBJ1-2; possibly TRBD1 for D (5 bases). Per germline, CDR1 MNHEY and CDR2 SVGEGT. The CDR3 is 16 amino acids. The ends were cut back, 5 bases at V and 4 bases at J, with 20 bases in the middle. The CDR3 protein is CASSRPSRVLAYGYTF. CDR3 bases: TGTGCCAGCAGTCGCCCCTCCAGGGTTCTTGCCTATGGCTACACCTTC.

This chain joins TRBV29-1 and TRBJ1-4; no clear D gene. CDR1 is SQVTM, CDR2 ANQGSEA, per germline. CDR3 length: 15 residues. V was clipped by 4 bases and J by 3 bases, with 15 bases between them. CDR3: CSVARTGGSNEKLFF. The DNA for the CDR3 is TGCAGCGTTGCCCGGACGGGAGGATCTAATGAAAAACTGTTTTTT.

The chain is built from TRBV27 and TRBJ2-3; 7 bases are a match to TRBD1. Germline lookup yields CDR1 MNHEY and CDR2 SMNVEV (reference sequence). The V segment lost 5 bases and the J segment 8 bases; nucleotides outside the gene matches: 16. The CDR3 covers 16 residues. In DNA form, the CDR3 reads TGTGCCAGCAGTCCCCAACGACAGGGTCTTATGGGTACGCAGTATTTT. Its protein product is CASSPQRQGLMGTQYF.

This clone has just one count. The gene calls are TRBV7-2 and TRBJ2-5; 8 bases are shared with TRBD2. Germline CDR1 reads SGHTA; CDR2 reads FQGNSA. The CDR3 has 12 amino acids. The junction had 5 bases not matched to a gene; V was cut back by 5 bases and J by 9 bases. The CDR3 here is CASSLSGEAQYF. The CDR3 region has the DNA TGTGCCAGCAGCCTTAGCGGGGAGGCCCAGTACTTC.

The V gene is TRBV5-4, the J gene TRBJ2-3, with a possible D match to TRBD1 (5 bases). The CDR3 runs to 13 residues. The V gene's germline CDR1 is SGHNT and CDR2 YYREEE (reference sequence). Between the trimmed V and J ends, which lost 2 bases and 1 base, there was a span of 5 bases. The DNA of the CDR3 is TGTGCCAGCAGCTTACAGGGCACAGATACGCAGTATTTT. Its protein product is CASSLQGTDTQYF.

The chain carries TRBV28 and TRBJ1-6; 8 bases are shared with TRBD1. The junction had 2 bases not matched to a gene; V was cut back by 3 bases and J by 7 bases. This CDR3 region has 14 residues. CDR1 and CDR2 from the germline V gene are MDHEN and SYDVKM. The CDR3 is CASSLRDRNSPLHF. CDR3 DNA: TGTGCCAGCAGTTTGAGGGACAGGAATTCACCCCTCCACTTT.

The rearrangement joins TRBV6-7 to TRBJ2-7; D may be TRBD2 (6 bases). TRBV6-7 is assigned to the ORF class and has an uncertain function. The CDR3 runs to 15 residues. Trimming took 6 bases from V and 3 from J, leaving 18 bases between them. Here the CDR3 reads CASSSLGGIHYEQYF. The CDR3, as DNA: TGTGCCAGCAGCTCCCTTGGAGGGATCCACTACGAGCAGTACTTC.

CDR3 loop: CASREDFADTQYF. The CDR3 DNA follows: TGTGCCAGCCGGGAGGACTTTGCAGATACGCAGTATTTT. This rearrangement joins TRBV2 to TRBJ2-3; 7 nucleotides agree with TRBD2. CDR3 length: 13 amino acids. CDR1 and CDR2 from the germline V gene are SNHLY and FYNNEI. V lost 8 bases to trimming and J lost 4 bases; unmatched junction nucleotides: 6.

This clone was counted a few times. The chain joins TRBV10-1 to TRBJ2-7, with 9 bases fitting TRBD1. Germline loops: CDR1 WNHNN, CDR2 SYGVQD (reference sequence). V was clipped by 6 bases and J by 6 bases; unmatched bases: 9. This CDR3 has 14 amino acids. The DNA of the CDR3 is TGCGCCAGCAGCCGAACAGGGGGCGCAGGCGAGCAGTACTTC. Its protein product is CASSRTGGAGEQYF.

The chain is built from TRBV28 and TRBJ1-4, with unresolved D. V lost 6 bases, J lost 6 bases, and 5 bases lay in between. The CDR3 sequence is 11 residues long. Looked up from germline, CDR1 is MDHEN and CDR2 is SYDVKM. CDR3 DNA: TGTGCCAGCAGCTCCCATGAAAAACTGTTTTTT. Protein sequence: CASSSHEKLFF. The full variable domain, in which reference TRBV28 and TRBJ1-4 provide the parts outside the CDR3, is DVKVTQSSRYLVKRTGEKVFLECVQDMDHENMFWYRQDPGLGLRLIYFSYDVKMKEKGDIPEGYSVSREKKERFSLILESASTNQTSMYLCASSSHEKLFFGSGTQLSVL.

V and J are TRBV27 and TRBJ2-4; 7 nucleotides match TRBD1. The CDR3 covers 14 residues. Trimming removed 7 bases from V and 0 bases from J; junction bases left unmatched: 3. The V gene's germline CDR1 is MNHEY and CDR2 SMNVEV (reference sequence). The CDR3 is CASMYRGAKNIQYF. The CDR3 DNA follows: TGTGCCAGCATGTACAGGGGAGCCAAAAACATTCAGTACTTC.

The chain links TRBV6-6 to TRBJ1-5; TRBD1 might be the D (5 bases). V was trimmed by 10 bases and J by 1 base, leaving 20 bases between them. Germline values: CDR1 MNHNY, CDR2 SVGAGI (reference sequence). This CDR3 has 16 residues. For the CDR3, the DNA is TGTGCCACTTCCCCCCAAGTAGGGGTGAGCAATCAGCCCCAGCATTTT. Residues: CATSPQVGVSNQPQHF.

This chain joins TRBV6-4 and TRBJ1-5; tentatively, D is TRBD1 (6 bases). Trimming pared 2 bases from V and 3 bases from J, leaving 8 bases between. Germline CDR1 is MRHNA and CDR2 is SNTAGT. The CDR3 loop spans 14 amino acids. CDR3 sequence (DNA): TGTGCCAGCAGTGACAACAGGGTCAATCAGCCCCAGCATTTT. This gives the protein CASSDNRVNQPQHF.